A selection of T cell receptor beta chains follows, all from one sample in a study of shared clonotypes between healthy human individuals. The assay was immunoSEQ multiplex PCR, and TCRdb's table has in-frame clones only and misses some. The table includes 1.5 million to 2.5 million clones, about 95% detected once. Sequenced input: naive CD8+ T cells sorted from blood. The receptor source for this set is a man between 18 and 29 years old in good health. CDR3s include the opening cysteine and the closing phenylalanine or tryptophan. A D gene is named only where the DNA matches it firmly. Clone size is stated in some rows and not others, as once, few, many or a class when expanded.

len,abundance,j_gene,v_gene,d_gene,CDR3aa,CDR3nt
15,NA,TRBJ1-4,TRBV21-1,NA,CAVGRRSQNNEKLFF,TGTGCCGTTGGCAGGCGGTCCCAGAATAATGAAAAACTGTTTTTT
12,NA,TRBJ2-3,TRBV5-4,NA,CATAGLTDTQYF,TGTGCCACCGCGGGTTTGACAGATACGCAGTATTTT
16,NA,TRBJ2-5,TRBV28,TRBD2,CASRSGLAGGKETQYF,TGTGCCAGCAGATCGGGACTAGCGGGGGGTAAAGAGACCCAGTACTTC
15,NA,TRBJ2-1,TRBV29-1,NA,CSVYLDRSSYNEQFF,TGCAGCGTTTATCTCGACAGGAGCTCCTACAATGAGCAGTTCTTC
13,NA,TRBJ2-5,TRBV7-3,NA,CASSLTWQETQYF,TGTGCCAGCAGCTTAACGTGGCAAGAGACCCAGTACTTC
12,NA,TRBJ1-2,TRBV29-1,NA,CSVEQENYGYTF,TGCAGCGTTGAGCAGGAAAACTATGGCTACACCTTC
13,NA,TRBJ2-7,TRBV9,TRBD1,CASSVGGQGEQYF,TGTGCCAGCAGCGTAGGGGGACAGGGCGAGCAGTACTTC
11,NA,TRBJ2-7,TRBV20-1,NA,CSAQGDYEQYF,TGCAGTGCCCAAGGCGATTACGAGCAGTACTTC
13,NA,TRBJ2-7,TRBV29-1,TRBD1,CSVLTGGSYEQYF,TGCAGCGTTTTGACAGGGGGCTCCTACGAGCAGTACTTC
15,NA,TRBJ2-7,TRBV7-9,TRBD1,CASSLAGQGNHEQYF,TGTGCCAGCAGCTTAGCGGGACAGGGTAACCACGAGCAGTACTTC
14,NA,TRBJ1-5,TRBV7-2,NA,CASSFDSLNQPQHF,TGTGCCAGCAGCTTTGACAGCCTCAATCAGCCCCAGCATTTT
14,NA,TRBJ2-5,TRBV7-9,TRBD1,CASSSGTGIETQYF,TGTGCCAGCAGTTCCGGGACAGGGATAGAGACCCAGTACTTC
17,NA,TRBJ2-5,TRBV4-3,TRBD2,CASSLRASSGFQETQYF,TGCGCCAGCAGCCTGAGGGCGTCTAGCGGGTTCCAAGAGACCCAGTACTTC
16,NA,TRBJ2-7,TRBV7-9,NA,CASSLGGLSDSYEQYF,TGTGCCAGCAGCTTAGGGGGCCTGTCCGACTCCTACGAGCAGTACTTC
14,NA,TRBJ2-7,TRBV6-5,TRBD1,CASSFGQGGYEQYF,TGTGCCAGCAGTTTTGGACAGGGGGGCTACGAGCAGTACTTC
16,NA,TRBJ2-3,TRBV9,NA,CASSPLGTGALDTQYF,TGTGCCAGCAGCCCCCTCGGGACGGGGGCGCTAGATACGCAGTATTTT
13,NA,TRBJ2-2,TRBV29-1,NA,CSVVGGYTGELFF,TGCAGCGTTGTAGGGGGGTACACCGGGGAGCTGTTTTTT
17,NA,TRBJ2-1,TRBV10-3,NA,CAISESSQHFSYNEQFF,TGTGCCATCAGTGAGTCGTCCCAGCATTTCTCCTACAATGAGCAGTTCTTC
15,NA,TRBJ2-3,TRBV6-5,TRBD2,CASSYLAEAGDTQYF,TGTGCCAGCAGTTACCTAGCGGAGGCGGGAGATACGCAGTATTTT
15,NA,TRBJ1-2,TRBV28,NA,CASSLSPPGPYGYTF,TGTGCCAGCAGTTTATCCCCCCCGGGTCCCTATGGCTACACCTTC
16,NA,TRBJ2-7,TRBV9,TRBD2,CASSVERAGLPYEQYF,TGTGCCAGCAGCGTAGAGCGAGCGGGGCTCCCCTACGAGCAGTACTTC
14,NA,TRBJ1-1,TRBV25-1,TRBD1,CASSWTGQNTEAFF,TGTGCCAGCAGTTGGACAGGTCAGAACACTGAAGCTTTCTTT
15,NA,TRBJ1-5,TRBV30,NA,CAWSDSGVGNQPQHF,TGTGCCTGGAGTGATTCTGGGGTAGGCAATCAGCCCCAGCATTTT
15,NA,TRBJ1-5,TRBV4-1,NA,CASSQDNGGDQPQHF,TGCGCCAGCAGCCAAGATAACGGGGGCGATCAGCCCCAGCATTTT
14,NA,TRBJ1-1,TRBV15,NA,CATSSGGPNTEAFF,TGTGCCACCAGCAGCGGGGGTCCGAACACTGAAGCTTTCTTT
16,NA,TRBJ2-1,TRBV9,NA,CASSGRPGSSYNEQFF,TGTGCCAGCAGCGGTCGCCCGGGATCCTCCTACAATGAGCAGTTCTTC
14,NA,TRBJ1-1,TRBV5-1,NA,CASSLVQGNTEAFF,TGCGCCAGCAGCTTGGTACAGGGGAACACTGAAGCTTTCTTT
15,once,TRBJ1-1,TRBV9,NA,CASSEASRGREEAFF,TGTGCCAGCAGCGAGGCCTCGCGGGGCAGGGAAGAAGCTTTCTTT
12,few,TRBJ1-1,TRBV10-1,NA,CASSDPTGEAFF,TGCGCCAGCAGTGACCCAACAGGGGAAGCTTTCTTT
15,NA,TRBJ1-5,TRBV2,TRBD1,CASSAGTDSNQPQHF,TGTGCCAGCAGTGCCGGGACAGATAGCAATCAGCCCCAGCATTTT
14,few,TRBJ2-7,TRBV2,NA,CASSEGTASYEQYF,TGTGCCAGCAGTGAAGGGACAGCCTCCTACGAGCAGTACTTC
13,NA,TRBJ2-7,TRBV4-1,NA,CASSQNQGHEQYF,TGCGCCAGCAGTCAAAATCAGGGACACGAGCAGTACTTC
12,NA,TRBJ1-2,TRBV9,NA,CASRSGGYGYTF,TGTGCCAGCAGATCGGGGGGGTATGGCTACACCTTC
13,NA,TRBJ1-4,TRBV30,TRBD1,CAWSHQGTGELFF,TGTGCCTGGAGCCATCAGGGGACAGGGGAATTGTTTTTT
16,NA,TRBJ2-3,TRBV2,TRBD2,CASRGLAGGGGDTQYF,TGTGCCAGCAGGGGACTAGCGGGAGGAGGAGGAGATACGCAGTATTTT
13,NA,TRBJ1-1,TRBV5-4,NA,CASSGLQNTEAFF,TGTGCCAGCAGCGGTCTTCAGAACACTGAAGCTTTCTTT
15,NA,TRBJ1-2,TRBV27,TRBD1,CASRPDRGHNYGYTF,TGTGCCAGCAGACCTGACAGGGGGCACAACTATGGCTACACCTTC
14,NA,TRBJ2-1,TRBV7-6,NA,CASSLHPGNGEQFF,TGTGCCAGCAGCTTACATCCGGGAAACGGTGAGCAGTTCTTC
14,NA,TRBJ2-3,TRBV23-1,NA,CASVSRGDTDTQYF,TGCGCCAGTGTAAGCAGGGGGGACACAGATACGCAGTATTTT
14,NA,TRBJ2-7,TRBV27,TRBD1,CASSLGQSGYEQYF,TGTGCCAGCAGTTTGGGACAGTCAGGCTACGAGCAGTACTTC
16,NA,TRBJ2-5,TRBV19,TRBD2,CASVPYHGLAPETQYF,TGTGCCAGTGTCCCTTACCATGGACTAGCCCCAGAGACCCAGTACTTC
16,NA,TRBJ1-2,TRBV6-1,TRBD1,CASSEAVAGGPYGYTF,TGTGCCAGCAGTGAAGCGGTCGCAGGGGGCCCCTATGGCTACACCTTC
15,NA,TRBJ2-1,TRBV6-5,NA,CASSVSVSSYNEQFF,TGTGCCAGCAGTGTGAGCGTGAGCTCCTACAATGAGCAGTTCTTC
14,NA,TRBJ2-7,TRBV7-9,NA,CASSPSIRGYEQYF,TGTGCCAGCAGCCCAAGCATTCGGGGCTACGAGCAGTACTTC
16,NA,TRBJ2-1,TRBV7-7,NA,CASSLAPGDDYNEQFF,TGTGCTAGCAGCTTAGCCCCAGGGGACGACTACAATGAGCAGTTCTTC
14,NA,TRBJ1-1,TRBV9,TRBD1,CASSEGQGNTEAFF,TGTGCCAGCAGCGAGGGACAGGGGAACACTGAAGCTTTCTTT
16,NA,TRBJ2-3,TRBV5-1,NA,CASSPRWDVHTDTQYF,TGCGCCAGCAGCCCCCGTTGGGACGTCCACACAGATACGCAGTATTTT
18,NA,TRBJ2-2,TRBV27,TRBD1,CASTPSPGTGMRRGELFF,TGTGCCAGCACCCCAAGCCCGGGGACAGGGATGCGCCGCGGGGAGCTGTTTTTT
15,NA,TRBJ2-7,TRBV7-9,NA,CASSPVLAPTYEQYF,TGTGCCAGCAGCCCGGTGCTAGCGCCGACCTACGAGCAGTACTTC